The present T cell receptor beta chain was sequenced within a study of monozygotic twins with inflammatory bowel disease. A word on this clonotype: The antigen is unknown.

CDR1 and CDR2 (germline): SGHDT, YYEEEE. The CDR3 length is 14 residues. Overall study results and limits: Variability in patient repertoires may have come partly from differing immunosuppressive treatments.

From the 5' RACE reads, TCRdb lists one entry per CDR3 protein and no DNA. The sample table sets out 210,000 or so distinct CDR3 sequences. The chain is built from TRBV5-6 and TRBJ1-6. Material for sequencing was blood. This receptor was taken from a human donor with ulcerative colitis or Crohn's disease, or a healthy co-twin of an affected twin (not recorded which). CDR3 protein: CASSTRLHNSPLHF.